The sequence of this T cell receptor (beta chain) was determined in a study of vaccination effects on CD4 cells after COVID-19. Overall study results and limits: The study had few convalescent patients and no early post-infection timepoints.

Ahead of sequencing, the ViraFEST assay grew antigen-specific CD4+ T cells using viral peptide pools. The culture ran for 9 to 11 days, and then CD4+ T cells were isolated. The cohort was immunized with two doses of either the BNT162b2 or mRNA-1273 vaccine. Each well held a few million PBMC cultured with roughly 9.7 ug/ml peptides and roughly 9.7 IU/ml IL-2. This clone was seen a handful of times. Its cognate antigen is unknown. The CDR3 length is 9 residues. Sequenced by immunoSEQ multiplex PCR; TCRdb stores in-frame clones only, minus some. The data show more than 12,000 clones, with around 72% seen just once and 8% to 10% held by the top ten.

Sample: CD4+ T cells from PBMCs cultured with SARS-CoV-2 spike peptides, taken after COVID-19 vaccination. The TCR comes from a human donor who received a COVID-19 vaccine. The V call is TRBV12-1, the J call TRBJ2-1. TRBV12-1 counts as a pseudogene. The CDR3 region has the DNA TGTGCCAGCAGGAATGAGCAGTTCTTC. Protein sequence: CASRNEQFF.